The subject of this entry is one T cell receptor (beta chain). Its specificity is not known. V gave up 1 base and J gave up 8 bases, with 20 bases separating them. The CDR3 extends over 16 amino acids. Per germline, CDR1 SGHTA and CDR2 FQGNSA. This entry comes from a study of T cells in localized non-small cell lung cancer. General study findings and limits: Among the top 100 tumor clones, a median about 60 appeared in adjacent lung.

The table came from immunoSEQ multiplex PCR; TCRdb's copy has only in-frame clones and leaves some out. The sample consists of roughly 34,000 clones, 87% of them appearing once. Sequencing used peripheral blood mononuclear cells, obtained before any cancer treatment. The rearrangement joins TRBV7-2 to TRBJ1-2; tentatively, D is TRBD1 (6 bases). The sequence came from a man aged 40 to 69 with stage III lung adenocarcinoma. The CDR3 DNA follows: TGTGCCAGCAGCTTAGTCGGGGCAGGGGTCGGGGTCGGCTACACCTTC. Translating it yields CASSLVGAGVGVGYTF.